This T cell receptor (beta chain) was found in a study of naive and memory T cell subsets. CMV status came from CD4+ T cell IFNgamma after overnight CMV lysate stimulation of fresh PBMCs. EMRA cells were CD45RA+CD27-, and effector memory cells CD45RA-CD27-. Study findings and constraints: TCR counts from RNA may reflect activation-linked expression changes.

The CDR3 contains 14 residues. The J segment lost 0 bases and the V segment lost 5 bases, leaving 6 bases of the junction unmatched. Germline V gene lookup returns CDR1 DFQATT and CDR2 SNEGSKA (reference sequence). Two oligonucleotides, mixed equimolar, formed the beta constant-region primer covering TRBC1 and TRBC2. TCRdb re-derived calls from the UMI-ligation and nested PCR reads in MiXCR, one entry per CDR3 protein. Among some 36,000 distinct CDR3 sequences, 13% were seen once, and the ten largest hold more than 20%. This clonotype has at least ten counts. Its specificity is unknown. The receptor was isolated from a human donor in good health. The gene calls are TRBV20-1 and TRBJ2-7; 8 bases agree with TRBD1. The sequenced material came from effector memory CD4+ T cells from blood. Subset indicated: effector memory, CD45RA- CD27-. Here the CDR3 reads CSAQGAAGSYEQYF. The CDR3 nucleotides read TGCAGTGCTCAGGGGGCGGCCGGCTCCTACGAGCAGTACTTC.